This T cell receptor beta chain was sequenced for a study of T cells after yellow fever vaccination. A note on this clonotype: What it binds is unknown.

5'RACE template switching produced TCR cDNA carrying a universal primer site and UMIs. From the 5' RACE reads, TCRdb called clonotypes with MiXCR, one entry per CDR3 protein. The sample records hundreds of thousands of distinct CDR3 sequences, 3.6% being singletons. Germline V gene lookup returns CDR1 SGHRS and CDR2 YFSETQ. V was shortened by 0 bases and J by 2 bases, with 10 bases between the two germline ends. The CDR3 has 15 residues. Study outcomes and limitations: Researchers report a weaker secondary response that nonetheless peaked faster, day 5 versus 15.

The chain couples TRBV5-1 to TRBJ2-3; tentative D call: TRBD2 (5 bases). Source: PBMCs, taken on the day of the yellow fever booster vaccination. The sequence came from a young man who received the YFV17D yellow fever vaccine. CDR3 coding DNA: TGCGCCAGCAGCTTGGATCCGGGGTCCACAGATACGCAGTATTTT. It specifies CASSLDPGSTDTQYF.